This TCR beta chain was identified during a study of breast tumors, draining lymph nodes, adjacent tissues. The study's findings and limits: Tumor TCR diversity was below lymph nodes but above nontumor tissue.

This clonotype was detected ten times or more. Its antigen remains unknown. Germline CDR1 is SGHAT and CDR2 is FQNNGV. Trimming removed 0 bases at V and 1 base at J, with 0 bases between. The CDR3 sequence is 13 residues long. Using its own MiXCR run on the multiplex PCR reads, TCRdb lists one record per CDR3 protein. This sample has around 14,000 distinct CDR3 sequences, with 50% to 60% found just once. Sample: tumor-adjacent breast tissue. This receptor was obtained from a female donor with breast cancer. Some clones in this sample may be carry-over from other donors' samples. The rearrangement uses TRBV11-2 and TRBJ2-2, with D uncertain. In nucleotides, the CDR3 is TGTGCCAGCAGCTTAGAGAACACCGGGGAGCTGTTTTTT. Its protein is CASSLENTGELFF.